The clone carrying this T cell receptor (beta chain) was detected many times. Its antigen is still unknown. The study excluded patients with uncontrolled infection, other autoimmune disease, pregnancy or lactation. Diagnosing involved the use of clinical symptoms, serum thyroxine and TRAb, thyroid ultrasound and orbital computed tomography. V lost 5 bases, J lost 4 bases, and 17 bases lay in between. The germline V gene encodes CDR1 SGHAT and CDR2 FQNNGV. There are 15 residues in the CDR3. Researchers took RNA transcripts and amplified the TCR beta CDR3 regions from them. Researchers ran a first-round RT-PCR on the TCR CDR3 using the HTBI primer set. TCRdb re-called the multiplex PCR reads through MiXCR, storing one row per CDR3 protein. Of under 600,000 distinct CDR3 sequences listed, approximately 15% are singletons. The data stem from a study of T cells in Graves' hyperthyroidism and ophthalmopathy. At the level of the study: Initial diagnosis, before any treatment, was when peripheral blood was collected. The study's findings and limits: Most thyroid-expanded clonotypes above 0.001 were also found in blood.

Sample: blood. The receptor was derived from a woman aged 40-49 years with Graves' ophthalmopathy. The V gene is TRBV11-2, the J gene TRBJ1-1; a possible D gene is TRBD1 (5 bases). CDR3 coding DNA: TGTGCCAGCAGCCTAGGGATCTCAGGGCGCACTGAAGCTTTCTTT. Encoded protein: CASSLGISGRTEAFF. The variable domain in full, with the rest retrieved from reference TRBV11-2 and TRBJ1-1, is EAGVAQSPRYKIIEKRQSVAFWCNPISGHATLYWYQQILGQGPKLLIQFQNNGVVDDSQLPKDRFSAERLKGVDSTLKIQPAKLEDSAVYLCASSLGISGRTEAFFGQGTRLTVV.